These T cell receptor beta chains were read from a single sample in a study of blood T cell repertoires in COVID-19. This table comes from immunoSEQ multiplex PCR, and its TCRdb copy is limited to in-frame clones, with some not included. This table has a few hundred thousand clones, 85% to 90% appearing once. Sequences were obtained from PBMCs or T cells enriched from blood (not recorded which). These TCRs come from a woman aged 45-60 years who had recovered from COVID-19. The CDR3 runs from the conserved cysteine through the conserved F or W. The D gene is left open where the match is weak. Clone sizes are given selectively: once, few, many, or a class where the clone is expanded.

D,size,J,V,DNA,CDR3
NA,NA,TRBJ1-4,TRBV30,TGTGCCTTACAAATCGGGGGAGTCAAGGAAAAACTGTTTTTT,CALQIGGVKEKLFF
TRBD1,NA,TRBJ1-5,TRBV6-5,TGTGCCAGTACCCCAGGGGGGCATGGACAGCCCCAGCATTTT,CASTPGGHGQPQHF
TRBD2,NA,TRBJ2-3,TRBV7-3,TGTGCCAGCAGCTTAGGGGGAGGGCCAAAAGATACGCAGTATTTT,CASSLGGGPKDTQYF
NA,NA,TRBJ1-3,TRBV7-3,TGTGCCAGCAGCTTCGAGAGTGGAAACACCATATATTTT,CASSFESGNTIYF
TRBD2,NA,TRBJ2-5,TRBV7-9,TGTGCCAGCAAGAAAGAGCCTAGCGGGATTAAAGAGACCCAGTACTTC,CASKKEPSGIKETQYF
NA,NA,TRBJ2-2,TRBV7-2,TGTGCCAGCCTACTAGGCCTTACCACCGGGGAGCTGTTTTTT,CASLLGLTTGELFF
NA,few,TRBJ2-6,TRBV28,TGTGCCAGCAGTGACAGAGAGTCTGGGGCCAACGTCCTGACTTTC,CASSDRESGANVLTF
TRBD1,NA,TRBJ2-2,TRBV6-6,TGTGGTCTACGGCGGGACAGGGGGACCGGGGAGCTGTTTTTT,CGLRRDRGTGELFF
NA,NA,TRBJ1-1,TRBV18,TGTGCCAGCTCACCTCCCCGGACGTACCGATCAGGGACTGAAGCTTTCTTT,CASSPPRTYRSGTEAFF
NA,NA,TRBJ2-6,TRBV5-1,TGCGCCAGCAGCTTGCAGGGGGGCTCTGGGGCCAACGTCCTGACTTTC,CASSLQGGSGANVLTF
TRBD1,NA,TRBJ1-4,TRBV15,TGTGCCACCAGCAGGGGACAGGGTGAAAAACTGTTTTTT,CATSRGQGEKLFF
TRBD1,NA,TRBJ1-5,TRBV28,TGTGCCAGCAGTTCCCTGACAGGGATGGATCAGCCCCAGCATTTT,CASSSLTGMDQPQHF
NA,NA,TRBJ1-2,TRBV5-6,TGTGCCAGCAGTCCGGTCGGCACCGGGGGCTACACCTTC,CASSPVGTGGYTF
TRBD2,once,TRBJ2-1,TRBV9,TGTGCCAGCAGCGTAGCTCCCGGGACTAGCGGATATGACAATGAGCAGTTCTTC,CASSVAPGTSGYDNEQFF
TRBD1,NA,TRBJ2-5,TRBV3-1/TRBV3-2,TGTGCCAGCAGCCCCGGGACAGTGGAGACCCAGTACTTC,CASSPGTVETQYF
NA,few,TRBJ1-1,TRBV7-9,TGTGCCAGCAGCTTACGCGACGAGGCTACTGAAGCTTTCTTT,CASSLRDEATEAFF
TRBD1,many,TRBJ2-2,TRBV27,TGTGCCAGCAGTCCGCAAGGACAGGGGATTTTAGGCGGGGAGCTGTTTTTT,CASSPQGQGILGGELFF
TRBD2,NA,TRBJ2-1,TRBV19,TGTGCCAGTACGTGGTCTAGCGGGGTTGACAATGAGCAGTTCTTC,CASTWSSGVDNEQFF
NA,NA,TRBJ1-2,TRBV12-3/TRBV12-4,TGTGCCAGCAGTCCCCAAAGGAGTCTCTTTTTC,CASSPQRSLFF
NA,NA,TRBJ1-1,TRBV30,TGTGCCTGGAGTAAAAGCGGAGTCACTGAAGCTTTCTTT,CAWSKSGVTEAFF
TRBD1,NA,TRBJ1-1,TRBV27,TGTGCCAGCAGTGTACAGGGGGACACTGAAGCTTTCTTT,CASSVQGDTEAFF
NA,NA,TRBJ1-4,TRBV28,TGTGCCAGCAGTTTAGGGGCCAGGGCTAAAGAAAAACTGTTTTTT,CASSLGARAKEKLFF
NA,NA,TRBJ1-1,TRBV5-1,TGCGCCAGCAGCTTGGGACAACAGGGACTGAACACTGAAGCTTTCTTT,CASSLGQQGLNTEAFF
NA,few,TRBJ2-2,TRBV5-1,TGCGCCAGCGGGCCGAGTAGTGGGAACACCGGGGAGCTGTTTTTT,CASGPSSGNTGELFF
TRBD2,NA,TRBJ2-2,TRBV2,TGTGCCAGCCGACTAGCGGCCACCGGGGAGCTGTTTTTT,CASRLAATGELFF
TRBD1,NA,TRBJ1-6,TRBV19,TGTGCCAGTAGTACCGGGACAGGGTCACCCCTCCACTTT,CASSTGTGSPLHF
TRBD1,NA,TRBJ1-5,TRBV28,TGTGCCAGCAGATGGGGGACAGATAGCAATCAGCCCCAGCATTTT,CASRWGTDSNQPQHF
TRBD1,NA,TRBJ1-4,TRBV7-2,TGTGCCAGCAGCTCTCGGTTTCAGGACAGGGATAAACTGTTTTTT,CASSSRFQDRDKLFF
NA,NA,TRBJ1-1,TRBV18,TGTGCCAGCTCACCAGCGGGCGTGGACACTGAAGCTTTCTTT,CASSPAGVDTEAFF
TRBD1,NA,TRBJ1-1,TRBV30,TGTGCCTGTCGCCTGAGGGACAGGGGTAGTTCTGAAGCTTTCTTT,CACRLRDRGSSEAFF
NA,NA,TRBJ2-1,TRBV28,TGTGCCAGCAGTAACCTCAACAAGGAGCAGTTCTTC,CASSNLNKEQFF
TRBD2,few,TRBJ2-1,TRBV5-1,TGCGCCAGCAGCTTGGCTAGCGGGAGAAATGAGCAGTTCTTC,CASSLASGRNEQFF
TRBD2,NA,TRBJ2-5,TRBV28,TGTGCCAGCATTCTAGCGGGAGGGGAGACCCAGTACTTC,CASILAGGETQYF
NA,NA,TRBJ1-1,TRBV19,TGTGCCAGTAGTATAAACTTGAACACTGAAGCTTTCTTT,CASSINLNTEAFF
TRBD1,NA,TRBJ1-6,TRBV2,TGTGCCATACAAATCGAGGACAGGAATAATTCACCCCTCCACTTT,CAIQIEDRNNSPLHF
NA,NA,TRBJ2-2,TRBV28,TGTGCCAGCAGTAACCCCCTGACTGTCACCGGGGAGCTGTTTTTT,CASSNPLTVTGELFF
TRBD1,NA,TRBJ2-7,TRBV5-4,TGTGCCAGCAGCTTCTTGTCGGGGACAGACTCCTACGAGCAGTACTTC,CASSFLSGTDSYEQYF
NA,NA,TRBJ2-1,TRBV4-1,TGCGCCAGCAGCCAAGAGGGTCCTAGAGGCAATGAGCAGTTCTTC,CASSQEGPRGNEQFF
NA,NA,TRBJ1-3,TRBV5-1,TGCGCCAGCAGCTTTGATGGGGCGCAAGGAAACACCATATATTTT,CASSFDGAQGNTIYF
TRBD1,NA,TRBJ1-1,TRBV3-1/TRBV3-2,TGTGCCAGCTGGACAGGGGGCGCGGTGACTGAAGCTTTCTTT,CASWTGGAVTEAFF
TRBD2,NA,TRBJ2-7,TRBV18,TGTGCCAGCTCACCTCTCGTAGCGGGAGGGCCATTCGAGCAGTACTTC,CASSPLVAGGPFEQYF
TRBD2,NA,TRBJ2-5,TRBV5-4,TGTGCCAGCAGCTTCCAGGGGGGACTAGCGGGAGCCTTGGGAGAGACCCAGTACTTC,CASSFQGGLAGALGETQYF
TRBD2,NA,TRBJ2-1,TRBV7-2,TGTGCCAGCAGCCAATCCGGGACTAGCGTCTACAATGAGCAGTTCTTC,CASSQSGTSVYNEQFF
NA,NA,TRBJ1-1,TRBV9,TGTGCCAGCAGCGTAGAGGCAGGGCAAGACACTGAAGCTTTCTTT,CASSVEAGQDTEAFF
TRBD2,NA,TRBJ2-3,TRBV5-1,TGCGCCAGCAGCTTGGATGGCGGGAGATACACAGATACGCAGTATTTT,CASSLDGGRYTDTQYF
TRBD1,once,TRBJ1-4,TRBV5-1,TGCGCCAGCAGTCAAACGATCACAGGGGCGGGTGAAAAACTGTTTTTT,CASSQTITGAGEKLFF
TRBD1,NA,TRBJ1-3,TRBV7-2,TGTGCCAGCAGCTTGGACAGGGAGACTGGAAACACCATATATTTT,CASSLDRETGNTIYF
NA,once,TRBJ2-5,TRBV3-1/TRBV3-2,TGTGCCAGCAGCCAAGACGAAGGGGTAAGAGAGACCCAGTACTTC,CASSQDEGVRETQYF